These 21 T cell receptor beta chains originate from one sample sequenced in a study of blood T cells in healthy people across ages. The second PCR ran 7 to 11 cycles with a sample-barcoded 5' primer and J-beta primers. MiXCR, run by TCRdb on the 5' RACE reads, gives a single entry per CDR3 protein. The table has about 1,400,000 distinct CDR3 sequences, around 59% seen once. Material for sequencing was blood. The receptors derive from a man between 18 and 29 years old in good health.

This clonotype showed up just a few times. This chain connects TRBV7-8 to TRBJ2-7; a possible D gene is TRBD2 (6 bases). V was trimmed by 8 bases and J by 5 bases, leaving 22 bases between them. The CDR3 is 15 residues long. The germline V gene has CDR1 SGHVS and CDR2 FQNEAQ. CDR3 protein: CASYSDAGYVNEQYF. CDR3 DNA: TGTGCCAGCTACTCTGATGCGGGGTACGTCAACGAGCAGTACTTC.

The rearrangement uses TRBV6-5 and TRBJ2-2; 11 bases are a match to TRBD2. Trimming took 5 bases from V and 5 from J; bases not matched to a gene: 7. Germline V CDR1 and CDR2: MNHEY, SVGAGI. The CDR3 has 16 amino acids. This CDR3 is CASSPQIAGGTGELFF. CDR3 DNA: TGTGCCAGCAGTCCCCAAATAGCGGGAGGGACCGGGGAGCTGTTTTTT.

The chain is built from TRBV6-2 or TRBV6-3 and TRBJ1-5; D gene unclear. The germline V gene has CDR1 MNHEY and CDR2 SVGEGT. CDR3 length: 13 amino acids. V was cut by 2 bases and J by 7 bases, with 9 bases left in between. The CDR3 nucleotides read TGTGCCAGCAGTTACGAGACGGTCCAGCCCCAGCATTTT. Translated, it gives CASSYETVQPQHF.

This clonotype has only a few counts. The chain has TRBV5-6 and TRBJ2-5; the D gene could be TRBD1 or TRBD2 (5 bases each). Germline-derived CDR1 and CDR2 are SGHDT and YYEEEE. CDR3 size: 12 residues. The ends were cut back, 5 bases at V and 3 bases at J, with 8 bases in the middle. CDR3: CASRRGEETQYF. As DNA, the CDR3 is TGTGCCAGCAGGAGAGGGGAAGAGACCCAGTACTTC.

J is TRBJ2-5 and V is TRBV3-1; 7 bases agree with TRBD1. Near its end, the DNA agrees better with TRBJ2-7, so the J call may be wrong. The V gene's germline CDR1 is LGHDT and CDR2 YNNKEL (reference sequence). The CDR3 loop spans 14 amino acids. The CDR3 nucleotides read TGTGCCAGCAGCATGACCCGGGACAGCTACGAGCAGTACTTC. Protein sequence: CASSMTRDSYEQYF.

This chain joins TRBV18 and TRBJ2-3; a possible D gene is TRBD1 (6 bases). CDR3 size: 15 residues. The V gene lost 3 bases and the J gene lost 2 bases, with 12 bases spanning the gap. CDR1 is KGHSH and CDR2 is LQKENI in the germline V gene. The CDR3 loop is CASSPRGHNTDTQYF. The CDR3 bases are TGTGCCAGCTCACCGAGGGGACATAACACAGATACGCAGTATTTT.

This sequence joins TRBV7-9 and TRBJ1-2; the match to TRBD1 covers 7 bases. CDR1 is SEHNR, CDR2 FQNEAQ, per germline (reference sequence). The trim removed 4 bases at V and 3 bases at J, leaving 8 bases unmatched. This CDR3 has 15 amino acids. CDR3 region: CASSYRTGIDYGYTF. The CDR3 DNA reads as TGTGCCAGCAGCTACCGGACAGGAATCGACTATGGCTACACCTTC. Full variable domain (missing parts from reference TRBV7-9 and TRBJ1-2): DTGVSQNPRHKITKRGQNVTFRCDPISEHNRLYWYRQTLGQGPEFLTYFQNEAQLEKSRLLSDRFSAERPKGSFSTLEIQRTEQGDSAMYLCASSYRTGIDYGYTFGSGTRLTVV.

The chain carries TRBV18 and TRBJ1-5, with D possibly TRBD1 on 6 matching bases. There are 17 residues in the CDR3. The germline gives CDR1 KGHSH, CDR2 LQKENI. Trimming removed 5 bases from V and 0 bases from J, with 17 bases in between. The CDR3 here is CASSISQGPDSNQPQHF. The CDR3 DNA is TGTGCCAGCTCAATCAGCCAGGGGCCCGATAGCAATCAGCCCCAGCATTTT.

The V call is TRBV24-1, the J call TRBJ2-3; D gene unclear. Trimming left V 0 bases short and J 0 bases short, with 3 bases between. The germline V gene has CDR1 KGHDR and CDR2 SFDVKD. The CDR3 sequence is 14 residues long. In DNA, the CDR3 is TGTGCCACCAGTGATTTGGACAGCACAGATACGCAGTATTTT. Encoded protein: CATSDLDSTDTQYF.

The rearrangement joins TRBV20-1 to TRBJ1-6, with D maybe TRBD1 (5 bases). From germline, CDR1 is DFQATT and CDR2 SNEGSKA (reference sequence). V lost 3 bases and J 7 bases, leaving 13 bases between the germline ends. CDR3 length: 14 residues. CDR3: CSARRQSLNSPLHF. CDR3 sequence (DNA): TGCAGTGCTAGGCGACAGAGTCTAAATTCACCCCTCCACTTT.

The gene calls are TRBV12-3 or TRBV12-4 and TRBJ2-5; tentatively, D is TRBD1 (5 bases). The closer fit of TRBJ2-7 to the DNA end suggests the J call may be wrong. The CDR3 spans 14 residues. CDR3 loop: CASSLAFRAREQYF. CDR3 nucleotides: TGTGCCAGCAGTTTAGCATTCAGGGCCCGCGAGCAGTACTTC.

The V gene is TRBV14, the J gene TRBJ2-5; 13 nucleotides agree with TRBD2. This CDR3 contains 16 residues. V lost 2 bases and J lost 13; bases outside the gene matches: 13. From germline, CDR1 is SGHDN and CDR2 FVKESK. In DNA form, the CDR3 reads TGTGCCAGCAGCCAAAGACCGATGACTAGCGGGGGGCCTGGGTACTTC. This encodes CASSQRPMTSGGPGYF. Drawing the rest from reference TRBV14 and TRBJ2-5, the complete variable domain is EAGVTQFPSHSVIEKGQTVTLRCDPISGHDNLYWYRRVMGKEIKFLLHFVKESKQDESGMPNNRFLAERTGGTYSTLKVQPAELEDSGVYFCASSQRPMTSGGPGYFGPGTRLLVL.

Note on this clonotype: The junction departs from the called germline gene at one end, perhaps through a read error. V and J are TRBV9 and TRBJ2-3; maybe TRBD2 (5 bases). The CDR3 loop spans 13 amino acids. In germline, CDR1 is SGDLS, CDR2 YYNGEE. CDR3 in amino acids: CASSVTPPDTQYF. The CDR3 DNA reads as TGTGCCAGTAGCGTAACCCCTCCAGATACGCAGTATTTT.

V gene TRBV7-2 combines with J gene TRBJ2-5; TRBD2 aligns across 11 bases. Germline CDR1 and CDR2: SGHTA and FQGNSA. V dropped 2 bases and J dropped 4; count of bases not matched to a gene: 6. The CDR3 contains 16 residues. CDR3 bases: TGTGCCAGCAGCTTAACGACTAGCGGGGTACGAGAGACCCAGTACTTC. It codes for CASSLTTSGVRETQYF.

The chain has TRBV6-2 or TRBV6-3 and TRBJ2-5; D unresolved. Germline CDR1 MNHEY, CDR2 SVGEGT. Trimming removed 7 bases from V and 2 bases from J, with 11 bases in between. The CDR3 is 13 residues long. The CDR3 is CASISVSQETQYF. The CDR3 DNA reads as TGTGCCAGCATTTCGGTCAGTCAAGAGACCCAGTACTTC.

This sequence joins TRBV20-1 and TRBJ1-6; D is unclear. CDR1 is DFQATT and CDR2 is SNEGSKA in the germline V gene (reference sequence). The CDR3 sequence is 15 residues long. Deletions cut 7 bases from V and 0 bases from J, with 13 bases between. The CDR3 bases are TGCAGTGGGAGACGGTCAAGCTCCTATAATTCACCCCTCCACTTT. Amino acids: CSGRRSSSYNSPLHF.

J is TRBJ2-7 and V is TRBV5-1; TRBD2 is a possible D gene (6 bases). Germline CDR1 is SGHRS and CDR2 is YFSETQ. The V and J ends lost 5 bases and 0 bases respectively, with 12 bases between them. The CDR3 has 14 residues. CDR3 sequence reads: CASRWRGSSYEQYF. In nucleotides, the CDR3 is TGCGCCAGCAGGTGGAGGGGCAGCTCCTACGAGCAGTACTTC.

This sequence joins TRBV7-9 and TRBJ2-7; D perhaps matches TRBD2 (6 bases). The CDR3 runs 15 residues. Germline CDR1 and CDR2: SEHNR and FQNEAQ (reference sequence). V was pared by 0 bases and J by 6 bases, with 15 bases between. The CDR3 reads CASSLATFGGSEQYF. The DNA of the CDR3 is TGTGCCAGCAGCTTAGCCACATTCGGGGGATCCGAGCAGTACTTC.

V and J are TRBV10-3 and TRBJ1-6, with D tentatively TRBD1 (6 bases). The germline gives CDR1 ENHRY, CDR2 SYGVKD. V was cut by 10 bases and J by 6 bases, with 13 bases left in between. The CDR3 has 13 residues. For the CDR3, the DNA is TGTGCCAGTACAGGGAGTCGTAATTCACCCCTCCACTTT. It is translated as CASTGSRNSPLHF.

In this sample, this clonotype turned up once. This chain links TRBV29-1 with TRBJ2-2, with D perhaps TRBD1 (6 bases). CDR1 is SQVTM and CDR2 is ANQGSEA in the germline V gene. There are 15 residues in the CDR3. V was cut by 6 bases and J by 6 bases, with 20 bases left in between. CDR3 sequence reads: CSVHDVGARAGELFF. DNA for the CDR3: TGCAGCGTCCATGATGTGGGGGCACGGGCCGGGGAGCTGTTTTTT.

The chain employs TRBV7-2 and TRBJ2-2; the D is unclear. Germline CDR1 reads SGHTA; CDR2 reads FQGNSA. The CDR3 length is 16 residues. Trimming took 4 bases from V and 0 from J, leaving 12 bases between them. The CDR3 spells CASSSRAFANTGELFF. In DNA form, the CDR3 reads TGTGCCAGCAGCTCCCGAGCGTTCGCGAACACCGGGGAGCTGTTTTTT.